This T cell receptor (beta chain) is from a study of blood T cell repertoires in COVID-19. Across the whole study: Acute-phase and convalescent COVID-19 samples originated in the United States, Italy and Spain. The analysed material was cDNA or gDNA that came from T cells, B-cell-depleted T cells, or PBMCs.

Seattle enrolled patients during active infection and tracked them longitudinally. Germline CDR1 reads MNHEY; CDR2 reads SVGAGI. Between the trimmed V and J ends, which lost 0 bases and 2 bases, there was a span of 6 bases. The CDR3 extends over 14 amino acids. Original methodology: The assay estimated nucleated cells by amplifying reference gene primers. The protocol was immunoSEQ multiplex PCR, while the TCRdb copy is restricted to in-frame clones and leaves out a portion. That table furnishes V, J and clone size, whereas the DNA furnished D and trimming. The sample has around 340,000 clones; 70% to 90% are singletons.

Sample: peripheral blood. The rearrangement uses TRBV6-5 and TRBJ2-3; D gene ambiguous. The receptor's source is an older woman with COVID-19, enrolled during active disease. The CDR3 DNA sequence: TGTGCCAGCAGTTACTCAAGAGCCACAGATACGCAGTATTTT. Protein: CASSYSRATDTQYF.